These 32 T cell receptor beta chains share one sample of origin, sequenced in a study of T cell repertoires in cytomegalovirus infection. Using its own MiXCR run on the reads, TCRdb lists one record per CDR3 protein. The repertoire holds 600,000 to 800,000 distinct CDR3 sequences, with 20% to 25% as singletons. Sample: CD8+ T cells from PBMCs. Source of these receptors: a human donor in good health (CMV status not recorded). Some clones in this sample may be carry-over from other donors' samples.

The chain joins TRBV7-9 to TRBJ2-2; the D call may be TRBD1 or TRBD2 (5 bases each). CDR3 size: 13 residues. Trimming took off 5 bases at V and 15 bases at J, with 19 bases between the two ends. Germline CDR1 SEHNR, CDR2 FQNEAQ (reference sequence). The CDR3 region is CASSLGTRQLVFF. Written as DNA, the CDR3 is TGTGCCAGCAGCCTTGGGACCCGCCAGTTGGTGTTTTTT.

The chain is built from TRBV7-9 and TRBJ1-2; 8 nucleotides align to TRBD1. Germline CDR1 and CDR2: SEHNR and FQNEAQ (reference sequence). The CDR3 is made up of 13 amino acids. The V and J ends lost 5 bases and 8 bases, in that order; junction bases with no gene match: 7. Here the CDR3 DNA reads TGTGCCAGCAGCGCCGGACAGGGAGACGGCTACACCTTC. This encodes CASSAGQGDGYTF.

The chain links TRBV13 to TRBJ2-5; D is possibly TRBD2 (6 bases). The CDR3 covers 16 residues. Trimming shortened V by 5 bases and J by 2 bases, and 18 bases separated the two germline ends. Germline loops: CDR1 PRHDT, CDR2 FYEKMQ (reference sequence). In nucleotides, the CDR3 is TGTGCCAGCAGCGACTGGGGCTCGGGGGAACAAGAGACCCAGTACTTC. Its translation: CASSDWGSGEQETQYF.

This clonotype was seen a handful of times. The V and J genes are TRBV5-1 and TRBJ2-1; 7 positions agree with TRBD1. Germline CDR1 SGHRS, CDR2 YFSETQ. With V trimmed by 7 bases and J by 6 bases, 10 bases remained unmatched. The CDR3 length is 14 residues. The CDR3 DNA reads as TGCGCCAGCTCGCCCTTCGGACAGGTCAATGAGCAGTTCTTC. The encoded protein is CASSPFGQVNEQFF.

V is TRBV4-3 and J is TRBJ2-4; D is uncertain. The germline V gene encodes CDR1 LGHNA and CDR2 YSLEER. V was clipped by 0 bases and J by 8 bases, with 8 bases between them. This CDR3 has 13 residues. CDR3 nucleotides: TGCGCCAGCAGCCAAGACCGCCCGGACATTCAGTACTTC. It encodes CASSQDRPDIQYF.

The CDR3 DNA reads TGCGCCAGCAGCCAAGATGGGGAGGGGAACACTGAAGCTTTCTTT. Its protein product is CASSQDGEGNTEAFF. This sequence joins TRBV4-1 and TRBJ1-1; D gene uncertain. The V gene lost 0 bases and the J gene lost 1 base, with 9 bases spanning the gap. CDR1 MGHRA and CDR2 YSYEKL come from the germline V gene. The CDR3 contains 15 residues.

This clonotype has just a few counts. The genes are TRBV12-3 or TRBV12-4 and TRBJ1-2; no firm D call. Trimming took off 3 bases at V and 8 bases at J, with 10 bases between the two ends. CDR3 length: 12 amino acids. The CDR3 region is CASSFGSGGYTF. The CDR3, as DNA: TGTGCCAGCAGTTTCGGGAGCGGGGGCTACACCTTC.

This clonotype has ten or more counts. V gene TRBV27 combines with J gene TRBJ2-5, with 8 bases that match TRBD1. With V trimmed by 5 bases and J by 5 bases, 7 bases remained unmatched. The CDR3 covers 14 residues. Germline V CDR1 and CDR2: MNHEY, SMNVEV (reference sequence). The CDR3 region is CASSPRQGTETQYF. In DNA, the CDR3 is TGTGCCAGCAGTCCAAGACAGGGGACGGAGACCCAGTACTTC.

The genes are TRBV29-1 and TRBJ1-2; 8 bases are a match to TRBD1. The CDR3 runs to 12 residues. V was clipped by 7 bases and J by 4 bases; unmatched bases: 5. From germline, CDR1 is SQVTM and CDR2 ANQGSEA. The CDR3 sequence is CSGTGGTYGYTF. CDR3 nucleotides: TGCAGCGGTACAGGGGGTACCTATGGCTACACCTTC.

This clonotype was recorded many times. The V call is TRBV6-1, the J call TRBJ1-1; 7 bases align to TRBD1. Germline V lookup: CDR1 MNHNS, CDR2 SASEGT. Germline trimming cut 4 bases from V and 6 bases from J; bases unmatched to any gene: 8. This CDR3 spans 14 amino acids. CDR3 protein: CASSATGAIAEAFF. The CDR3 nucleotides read TGTGCCAGCAGTGCCACAGGGGCGATTGCTGAAGCTTTCTTT.

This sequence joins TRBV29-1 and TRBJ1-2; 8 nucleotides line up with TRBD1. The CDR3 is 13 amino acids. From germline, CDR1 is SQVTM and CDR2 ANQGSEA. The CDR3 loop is CTVEGPGGNGYTF. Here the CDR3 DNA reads TGCACCGTGGAGGGGCCAGGGGGCAATGGCTACACCTTC.

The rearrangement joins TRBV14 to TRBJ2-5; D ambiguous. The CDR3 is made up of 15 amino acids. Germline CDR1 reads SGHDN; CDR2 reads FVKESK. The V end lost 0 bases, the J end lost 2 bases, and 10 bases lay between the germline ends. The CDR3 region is CASSQDRIVQETQYF. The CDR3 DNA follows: TGTGCCAGCAGCCAAGATCGGATAGTGCAAGAGACCCAGTACTTC.

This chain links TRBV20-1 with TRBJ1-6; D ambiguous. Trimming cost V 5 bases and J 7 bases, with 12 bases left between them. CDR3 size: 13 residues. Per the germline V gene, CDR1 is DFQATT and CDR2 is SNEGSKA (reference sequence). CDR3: CSAPPILNSPLHF. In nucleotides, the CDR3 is TGCAGTGCTCCTCCTATTCTAAATTCACCCCTCCACTTT.

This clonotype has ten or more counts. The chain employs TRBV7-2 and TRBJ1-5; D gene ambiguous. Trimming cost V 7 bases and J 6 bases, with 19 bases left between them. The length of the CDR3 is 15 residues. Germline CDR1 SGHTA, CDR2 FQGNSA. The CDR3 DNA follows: TGTGCCAGCAACCTAGGACCCCAGGTTGTTCAGCCCCAGCATTTT. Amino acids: CASNLGPQVVQPQHF.

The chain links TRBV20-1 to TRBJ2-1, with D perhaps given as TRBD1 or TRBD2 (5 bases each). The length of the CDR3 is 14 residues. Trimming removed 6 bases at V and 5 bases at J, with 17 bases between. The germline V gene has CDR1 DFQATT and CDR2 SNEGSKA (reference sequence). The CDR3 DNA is TGCAGTGCCAAACCGGGGAAGGGGCACAATGAGCAGTTCTTC. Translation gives CSAKPGKGHNEQFF.

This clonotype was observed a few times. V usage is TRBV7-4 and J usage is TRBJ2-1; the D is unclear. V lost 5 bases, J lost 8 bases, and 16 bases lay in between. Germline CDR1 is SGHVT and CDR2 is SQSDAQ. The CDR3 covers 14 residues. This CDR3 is CASSGSGTFDEQFF. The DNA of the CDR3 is TGTGCCAGCAGCGGTAGTGGAACCTTTGATGAGCAGTTCTTC.

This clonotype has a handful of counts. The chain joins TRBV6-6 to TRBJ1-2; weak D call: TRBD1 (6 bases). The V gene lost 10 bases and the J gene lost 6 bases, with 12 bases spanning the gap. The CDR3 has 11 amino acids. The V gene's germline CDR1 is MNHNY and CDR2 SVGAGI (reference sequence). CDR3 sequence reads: CATVQGNGYTF. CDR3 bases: TGTGCCACGGTACAGGGAAATGGCTACACCTTC.

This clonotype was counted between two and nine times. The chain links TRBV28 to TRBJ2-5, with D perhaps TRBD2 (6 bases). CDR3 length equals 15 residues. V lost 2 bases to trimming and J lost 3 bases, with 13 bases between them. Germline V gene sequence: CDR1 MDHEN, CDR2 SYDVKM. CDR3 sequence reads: CASSLGGVIEETQYF. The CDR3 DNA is TGTGCCAGCAGTTTAGGCGGGGTGATTGAAGAGACCCAGTACTTC.

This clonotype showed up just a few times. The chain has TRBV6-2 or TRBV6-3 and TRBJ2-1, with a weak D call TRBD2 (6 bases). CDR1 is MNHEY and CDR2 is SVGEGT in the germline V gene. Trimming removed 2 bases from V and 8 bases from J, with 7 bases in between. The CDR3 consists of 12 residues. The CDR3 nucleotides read TGTGCCAGCAGTTACGGAGGGGATGAGCAGTTCTTC. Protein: CASSYGGDEQFF.

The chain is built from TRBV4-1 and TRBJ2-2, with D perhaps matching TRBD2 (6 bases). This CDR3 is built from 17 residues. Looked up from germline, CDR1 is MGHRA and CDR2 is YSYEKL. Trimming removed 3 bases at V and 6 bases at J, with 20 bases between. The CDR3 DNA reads TGCGCCAGCAGCCACCCCTATGGAGGGGTTTTACCCGGGGAGCTGTTTTTT. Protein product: CASSHPYGGVLPGELFF.

The chain's CDR3 is CASDLQGITEAFF. The CDR3 DNA follows: TGTGCCAGTGATTTACAGGGTATCACTGAAGCTTTCTTT. The chain uses TRBV5-6 and TRBJ1-1; a possible D gene is TRBD1 (6 bases). The V gene lost 8 bases and the J gene lost 4 bases, with 15 bases spanning the gap. The CDR3 spans 13 residues. Germline values: CDR1 SGHDT, CDR2 YYEEEE.

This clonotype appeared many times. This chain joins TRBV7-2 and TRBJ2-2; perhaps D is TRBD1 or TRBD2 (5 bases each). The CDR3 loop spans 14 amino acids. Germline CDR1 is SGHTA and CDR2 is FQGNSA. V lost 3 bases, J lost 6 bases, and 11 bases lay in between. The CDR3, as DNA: TGTGCCAGCAGCTTGGGGGACGGGGCCGGGGAGCTGTTTTTT. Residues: CASSLGDGAGELFF.

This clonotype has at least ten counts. The CDR3 DNA sequence: TGTGCCAGCAGCTTAGCGCGTGGCAGCTCGAAAAGCGGCTACACCTTC. Amino acid sequence: CASSLARGSSKSGYTF. V usage is TRBV7-6 and J usage is TRBJ1-2, with no clear D. V lost 0 bases and J 8 bases, leaving 19 bases between the germline ends. The germline gives CDR1 SGHVS, CDR2 FNYEAQ. This CDR3 spans 16 amino acids.

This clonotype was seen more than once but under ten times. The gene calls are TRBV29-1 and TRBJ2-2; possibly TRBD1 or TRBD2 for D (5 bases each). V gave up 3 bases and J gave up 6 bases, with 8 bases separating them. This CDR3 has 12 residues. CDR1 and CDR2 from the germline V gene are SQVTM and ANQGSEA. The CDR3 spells CSVDGDAGELFF. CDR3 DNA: TGCAGCGTTGACGGGGACGCCGGGGAGCTGTTTTTT.

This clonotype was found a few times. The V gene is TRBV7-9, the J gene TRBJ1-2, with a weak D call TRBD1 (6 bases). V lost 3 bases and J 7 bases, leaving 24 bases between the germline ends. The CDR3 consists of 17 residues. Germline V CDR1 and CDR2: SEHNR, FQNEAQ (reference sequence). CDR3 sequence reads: CASSFLGSEQGFLGYTF. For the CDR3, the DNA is TGTGCCAGCAGCTTTTTGGGGTCTGAACAGGGTTTCCTTGGCTACACCTTC.

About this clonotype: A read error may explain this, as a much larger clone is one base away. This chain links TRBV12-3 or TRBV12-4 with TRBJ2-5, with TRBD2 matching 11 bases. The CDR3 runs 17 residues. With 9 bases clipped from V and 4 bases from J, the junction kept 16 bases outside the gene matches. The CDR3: CARSNGLAGGWGETQYF. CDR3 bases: TGTGCCAGGAGTAACGGGCTAGCGGGGGGCTGGGGAGAGACCCAGTACTTC.

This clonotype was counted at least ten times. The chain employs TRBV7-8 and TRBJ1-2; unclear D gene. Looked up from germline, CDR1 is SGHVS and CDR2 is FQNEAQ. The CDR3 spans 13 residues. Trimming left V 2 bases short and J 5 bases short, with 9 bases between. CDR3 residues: CASSLLPRYGYTF. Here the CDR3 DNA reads TGTGCCAGCAGCTTATTGCCCCGTTATGGCTACACCTTC.

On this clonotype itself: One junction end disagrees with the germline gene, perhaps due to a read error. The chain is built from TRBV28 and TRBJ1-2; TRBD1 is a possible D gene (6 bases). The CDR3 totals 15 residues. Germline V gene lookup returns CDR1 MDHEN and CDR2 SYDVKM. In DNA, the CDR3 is TGTGCCGGCAGTCCCCTGGGGGGGCCTTATTATGGCTACACCTTC. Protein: CAGSPLGGPYYGYTF.

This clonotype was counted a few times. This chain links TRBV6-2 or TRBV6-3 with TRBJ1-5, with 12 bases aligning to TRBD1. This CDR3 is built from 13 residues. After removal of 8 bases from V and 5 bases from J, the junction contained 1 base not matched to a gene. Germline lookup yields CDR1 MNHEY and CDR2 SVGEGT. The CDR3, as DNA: TGTGCCAGCTGGGACAGGGGGCATCAGCCCCAGCATTTT. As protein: CASWDRGHQPQHF.

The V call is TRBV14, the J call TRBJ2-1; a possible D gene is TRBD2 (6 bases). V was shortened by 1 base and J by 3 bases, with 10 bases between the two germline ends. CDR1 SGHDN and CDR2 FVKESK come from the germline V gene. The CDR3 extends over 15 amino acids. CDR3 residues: CASSQVGLNYNEQFF. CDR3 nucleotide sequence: TGTGCCAGCAGCCAAGTGGGACTGAACTACAATGAGCAGTTCTTC.

The CDR3, as DNA: TGCAGTGCTAGGTCCCCGGGACTAGAAGCAGAGACCCAGTACTTC. Translated: CSARSPGLEAETQYF. The rearrangement uses TRBV20-1 and TRBJ2-5; 8 positions agree with TRBD2. The CDR3 spans 15 residues. The germline V gene encodes CDR1 DFQATT and CDR2 SNEGSKA (reference sequence). J lost 4 bases, V lost 3 bases, and 10 bases had no gene match.

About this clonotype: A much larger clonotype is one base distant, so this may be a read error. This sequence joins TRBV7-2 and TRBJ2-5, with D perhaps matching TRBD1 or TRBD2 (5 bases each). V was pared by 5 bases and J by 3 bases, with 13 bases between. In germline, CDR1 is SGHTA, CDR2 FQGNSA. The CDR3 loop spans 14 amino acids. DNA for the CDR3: TGTGCCAGCAGCGCCTCGTTGGGGGAAGAGACCCAGTACTTC. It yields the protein CASSASLGEETQYF. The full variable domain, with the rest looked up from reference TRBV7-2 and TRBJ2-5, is GAGVSQSPSNKVTEKGKDVELRCDPISGHTALYWYRQSLGQGLEFLIYFQGNSAPDKSGLPSDRFSAERTGGSVSTLTIQRTQQEDSAVYLCASSASLGEETQYFGPGTRLLVL.